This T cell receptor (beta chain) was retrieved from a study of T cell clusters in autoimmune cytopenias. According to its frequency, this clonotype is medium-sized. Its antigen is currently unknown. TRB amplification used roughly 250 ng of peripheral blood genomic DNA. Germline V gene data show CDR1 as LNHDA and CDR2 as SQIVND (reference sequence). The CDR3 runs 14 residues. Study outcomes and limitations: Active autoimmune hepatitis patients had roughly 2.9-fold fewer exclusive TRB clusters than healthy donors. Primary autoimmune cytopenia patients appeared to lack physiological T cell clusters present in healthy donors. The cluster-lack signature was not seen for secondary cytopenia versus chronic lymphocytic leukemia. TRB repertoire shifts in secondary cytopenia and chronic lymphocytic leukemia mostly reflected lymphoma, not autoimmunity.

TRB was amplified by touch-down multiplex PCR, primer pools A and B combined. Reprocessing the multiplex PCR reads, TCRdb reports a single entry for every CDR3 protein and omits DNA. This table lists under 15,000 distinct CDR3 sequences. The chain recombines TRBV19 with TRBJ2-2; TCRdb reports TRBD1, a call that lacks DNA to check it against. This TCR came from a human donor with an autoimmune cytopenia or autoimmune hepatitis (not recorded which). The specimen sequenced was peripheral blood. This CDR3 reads CASNRDRNPGELFF.